Presented here are 23 T cell receptor beta chains from one specimen sequenced in a study of T cells expressing NK-cell markers. Reprocessing the 5' RACE reads, TCRdb reports a single entry for every CDR3 protein and omits DNA. This table lists some 460,000 distinct CDR3 sequences. Sample: blood T cells: a sorted CD56 or NKG2C T cell subset, CD4+ or CD8+ T cells, or bulk PBMC T cells (not recorded which). These receptors all stem from a woman aged 45-59 years in good health.

The V call is TRBV20-1, the J call TRBJ2-3; TCRdb designates TRBD2, a call that cannot be tested without DNA. The CDR3 runs 15 residues. Germline V CDR1 and CDR2: DFQATT, SNEGSKA (reference sequence). CDR3 loop: CSGIVGTDPIDTQYF.

The chain employs TRBV4-1 and TRBJ2-3; TCRdb designates TRBD1, a call that cannot be tested without DNA. The CDR3 contains 15 residues. The germline V gene encodes CDR1 MGHRA and CDR2 YSYEKL. The CDR3 here is CASSQTGQGADTQYF.

The V call is TRBV20-1, the J call TRBJ2-1; TCRdb's D call, TRBD1, is unchecked because there is no DNA. Germline CDR1 reads DFQATT; CDR2 reads SNEGSKA (reference sequence). The CDR3 runs to 15 residues. The CDR3 sequence is CSAKSGQGRGNEQFF.

This chain links TRBV9 with TRBJ1-2; without DNA, the TCRdb call of TRBD1 cannot be checked. CDR1 SGDLS and CDR2 YYNGEE come from the germline V gene. The CDR3 has 14 residues. The CDR3 reads CASSQHRGNYGYTF.

This rearrangement joins TRBV11-2 to TRBJ2-3; TCRdb calls TRBD1, which cannot be checked without DNA. Germline loops: CDR1 SGHAT, CDR2 FQNNGV. This CDR3 has 15 residues. CDR3 amino acids: CASSLFRGRADTQYF.

This chain links TRBV5-1 with TRBJ2-2; the TCRdb D gene call, TRBD2, has no DNA to confirm it. Looked up from germline, CDR1 is SGHRS and CDR2 is YFSETQ. This CDR3 has 17 amino acids. This CDR3 is CASSLAAGLAVKAELFF.

This chain connects TRBV14 to TRBJ2-7. Per the germline V gene, CDR1 is SGHDN and CDR2 is FVKESK. CDR3 size: 13 residues. This CDR3 reads CASSQRFSYEQYF.

The chain is built from TRBV20-1 and TRBJ1-2. The CDR3 loop spans 12 amino acids. Germline CDR1 DFQATT, CDR2 SNEGSKA (reference sequence). The CDR3: CSARKGAGGYTF.

CDR3 protein: CASSMVGSNTGELFF. V usage is TRBV27 and J usage is TRBJ2-2. The CDR3 is 15 residues long. Germline CDR1 and CDR2: MNHEY and SMNVEV (reference sequence).

V gene TRBV9 combines with J gene TRBJ2-6. Per the germline V gene, CDR1 is SGDLS and CDR2 is YYNGEE. This CDR3 has 14 amino acids. CDR3 sequence reads: CASSENSGANVLTF.

This chain connects TRBV5-1 to TRBJ2-3; the D call of TRBD2 rests on TCRdb alone, since no DNA is present to check it. Per the germline V gene, CDR1 is SGHRS and CDR2 is YFSETQ. The CDR3 spans 15 residues. This CDR3 reads CASSSLAGNTDTQYF.

The chain combines TRBV7-2 with TRBJ1-1. Germline CDR1 SGHTA, CDR2 FQGNSA. The CDR3 runs to 14 residues. The chain's CDR3 is CASSSMGTNTEAFF.

This chain connects TRBV5-1 to TRBJ2-4; TCRdb gives TRBD2 as the D gene, but with no DNA this cannot be confirmed. The length of the CDR3 is 13 residues. Per germline, CDR1 SGHRS and CDR2 YFSETQ. The CDR3 sequence is CASSPGTLGIQYF. Based on the CDR3 plus reference TRBV5-1 and TRBJ2-4, the full variable domain is KAGVTQTPRYLIKTRGQQVTLSCSPISGHRSVSWYQQTPGQGLQFLFEYFSETQRNKGNFPGRFSGRQFSNSRSEMNVSTLELGDSALYLCASSPGTLGIQYFGAGTRLSVL.

This chain links TRBV20-1 with TRBJ2-1; TCRdb designates TRBD2, a call that cannot be tested without DNA. Germline V gene data show CDR1 as DFQATT and CDR2 as SNEGSKA (reference sequence). The CDR3 spans 15 residues. The CDR3 spells CSASLAGVIYNEQFF.

This chain links TRBV12-3 or TRBV12-4 with TRBJ2-2; TCRdb gives TRBD1 as the D gene, but with no DNA this cannot be confirmed. The CDR3 has 15 residues. The CDR3 sequence: CASSFRTAFTGELFF.

The chain carries TRBV20-1 and TRBJ2-7; TCRdb names TRBD2, which stays unverified in the absence of DNA. CDR1 is DFQATT and CDR2 is SNEGSKA in the germline V gene (reference sequence). The CDR3 loop spans 13 amino acids. The CDR3 reads CSVAGLADLEQYF.

The chain carries TRBV12-3 or TRBV12-4 and TRBJ1-2; the TCRdb call, TRBD1, lacks DNA for checking. The CDR3 is 15 residues long. The CDR3 here is CASSLTGAFNYGYTF.

The CDR3 loop is CASSLALAPTGELFF. The chain recombines TRBV12-3 or TRBV12-4 with TRBJ2-2; TCRdb lists TRBD1, though no DNA is available to test this call. The CDR3 loop spans 15 amino acids.

The V gene is TRBV7-9, the J gene TRBJ2-5; TCRdb's D gene call, TRBD1, goes unchecked for lack of DNA. Germline lookup yields CDR1 SEHNR and CDR2 FQNEAQ (reference sequence). The CDR3 length is 15 residues. CDR3 sequence reads: CASSFPGQRKETQYF. The entire variable domain, with the rest obtained from reference TRBV7-9 and TRBJ2-5, is as follows: DTGVSQNPRHKITKRGQNVTFRCDPISEHNRLYWYRQTLGQGPEFLTYFQNEAQLEKSRLLSDRFSAERPKGSFSTLEIQRTEQGDSAMYLCASSFPGQRKETQYFGPGTRLLVL.

The genes are TRBV7-9 and TRBJ1-1. The CDR3 consists of 15 residues. Germline CDR1 reads SEHNR; CDR2 reads FQNEAQ (reference sequence). This CDR3 reads CASSILGSKNTEAFF.

J is TRBJ2-1 and V is TRBV2; as DNA is missing, the TRBD2 call by TCRdb cannot be tested. Per germline, CDR1 SNHLY and CDR2 FYNNEI. This CDR3 contains 15 residues. CDR3 sequence reads: CASRRSPHSYNEQFF.

The CDR3 region is CASSLGLRGQDYGYTF. The chain has TRBV12-3 or TRBV12-4 and TRBJ1-2; TCRdb names TRBD1, which stays unverified in the absence of DNA. The CDR3 sequence is 16 residues long.

The V call is TRBV7-8, the J call TRBJ2-7. This CDR3 has 14 amino acids. Germline loops: CDR1 SGHVS, CDR2 FQNEAQ. The CDR3 sequence: CASSIDVAVYEQYF.